This T cell receptor (beta chain) came from a study of EBV T-cell therapy then PD-1 blockade in nasopharyngeal carcinoma. This clone has only one observation. Antigen: not known. Here immunoSEQ multiplex PCR was the method, and the copy in TCRdb shows in-frame clones only, minus some. The data contain about 20,000 clones, roughly 84% of them seen just once; the ten biggest clones take up around 30%. Treatment in this sample: AdE1-LMPpoly-expanded autologous EBV-specific T-cell therapy followed by anti-PD-1 nivolumab. The origin of this receptor is a man between 35 and 55 years old with nasopharyngeal carcinoma. The material sequenced was CD8+ T cells from blood, taken around day 35 from a patient whose treatment included autologous EBV-specific T cells and nivolumab.

DNA of the CDR3: TGTGCCAGCAGGAAAGGGCAGGGATCTTCTGAAAAACTGTTTTTT. It translates to CASRKGQGSSEKLFF. The gene calls are TRBV2 and TRBJ1-4; D is perhaps TRBD1 (5 bases). CDR3 size: 15 residues. V was pared by 6 bases and J by 7 bases, with 18 bases between. Looked up from germline, CDR1 is SNHLY and CDR2 is FYNNEI.